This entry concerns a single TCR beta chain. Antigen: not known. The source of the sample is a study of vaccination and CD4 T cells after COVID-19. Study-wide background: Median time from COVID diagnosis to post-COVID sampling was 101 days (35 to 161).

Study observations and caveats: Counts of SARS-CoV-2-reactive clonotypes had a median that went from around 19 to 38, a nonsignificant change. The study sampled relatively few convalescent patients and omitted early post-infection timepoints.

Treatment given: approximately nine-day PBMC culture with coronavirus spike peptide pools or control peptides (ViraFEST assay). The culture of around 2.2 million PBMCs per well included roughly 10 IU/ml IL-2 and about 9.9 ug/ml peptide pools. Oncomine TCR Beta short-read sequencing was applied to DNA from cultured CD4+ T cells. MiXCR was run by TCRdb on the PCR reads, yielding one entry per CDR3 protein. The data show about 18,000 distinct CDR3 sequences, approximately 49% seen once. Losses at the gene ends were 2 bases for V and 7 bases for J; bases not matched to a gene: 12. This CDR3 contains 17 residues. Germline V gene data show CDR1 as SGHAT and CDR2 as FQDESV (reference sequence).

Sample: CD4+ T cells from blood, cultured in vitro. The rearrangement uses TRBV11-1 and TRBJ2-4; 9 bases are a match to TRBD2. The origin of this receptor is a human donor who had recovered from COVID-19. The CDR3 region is CASSLTRRAGGPNIQYF. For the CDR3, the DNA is TGTGCCAGCAGCTTAACCCGCAGGGCGGGGGGGCCTAACATTCAGTACTTC.